These T cell receptor beta chains were read from a single sample in a study of blood T cell repertoires in COVID-19. Using immunoSEQ multiplex PCR, the repertoire was profiled, and TCRdb retains in-frame clones only, with some absent. The top ten clones hold about 13% of a sample with about 220,000 clones, 70% to 90% of them seen once. Sequenced: peripheral blood. The receptors stem from a human donor in a cohort sampled during active COVID-19. Both conserved end residues are part of each CDR3. The D gene is left open where the match is weak. Only part of the rows carry a size: once, few, many, or a class if the clone is expanded.

NA,TRBJ2-3,TRBV19,NA,TGTGCCAGTAGTATGTACACAGATACGCAGTATTTT,CASSMYTDTQYF
NA,TRBJ1-4,TRBV29-1,NA,TGCAGCGTTGTCGTCCGAGGAGGGGAAAAACTGTTTTTT,CSVVVRGGEKLFF
NA,TRBJ1-2,TRBV28,NA,TGTGCCAGCAGGGGGAGCAGGGGATACGCTGGTGGCTACACCTTC,CASRGSRGYAGGYTF
NA,TRBJ2-5,TRBV5-1,TRBD1,TGCGCCAGCAGCCATTCGGGACAGGAAGAGACCCAGTACTTC,CASSHSGQEETQYF
NA,TRBJ2-5,TRBV7-2,TRBD2,TGTGCCAGCAGTCTGGGACTAGCGAGGACCCAGTACTTC,CASSLGLARTQYF
NA,TRBJ1-4,TRBV5-4,TRBD1,TGTGCCAGCAGCTTCGGGACAGGGCGTGAAAAACTGTTTTTT,CASSFGTGREKLFF
few,TRBJ2-7,TRBV28,TRBD2,TGTGCCAGCAGTTTTGGACTAGCGGGAGCCGGGTACTTC,CASSFGLAGAGYF
once,TRBJ2-1,TRBV7-2,TRBD2,TGTGCCAGCAGCTTATACGCTAGCGGGTCCTACAATGAGCAGTTCTTC,CASSLYASGSYNEQFF
NA,TRBJ2-3,TRBV6-2/TRBV6-3,TRBD2,TGTGCCAGCAGTTACGCGGGAGCTTCGGGAACGCAGTATTTT,CASSYAGASGTQYF
few,TRBJ1-1,TRBV7-3,TRBD1,TGTGCCAGCAGCGAGGACAGGGTAACTGAAGCTTTCTTT,CASSEDRVTEAFF
NA,TRBJ2-3,TRBV5-4,TRBD2,TGTGCCAGCGCCAGAAGCGGGGGGCTCACAGATACGCAGTATTTT,CASARSGGLTDTQYF
NA,TRBJ1-2,TRBV6-5,TRBD1,TGTGCCAGCAGTAGGGGTCAGGGGGCTAATGGCTACACCTTC,CASSRGQGANGYTF
NA,TRBJ1-5,TRBV5-1,NA,TGCGCCAGCAGCTTGGACGGTAATCAGCCCCAGCATTTT,CASSLDGNQPQHF
NA,TRBJ1-2,TRBV19,NA,TGTGCCACCAGAGGAGGGGTGTACGGCTACACCTTC,CATRGGVYGYTF
NA,TRBJ2-5,TRBV15,NA,TGTGCCACCAGCAGAGAAAGGGGTCTACAGTACTTC,CATSRERGLQYF
few,TRBJ1-2,TRBV28,TRBD1,TGTGCCAGCAGCCCGCCAGACAGGGGCTACTATGGCTACACCTTC,CASSPPDRGYYGYTF
NA,TRBJ2-7,TRBV11-2,NA,TGTGCCAGCAGCTCCAGCAGGGGATCTTCCTACGAGCAGTACTTC,CASSSSRGSSYEQYF
few,TRBJ2-5,TRBV5-4,TRBD1,TGTGCCAGCAGCTTGGAGACCCAGACAGGGAAAGAGACCCAGTACTTC,CASSLETQTGKETQYF
NA,TRBJ1-4,TRBV2,TRBD1,TGTGCCAGCGTGGTGGAGACAGGGGGCGCTGAAAAACTGTTTTTT,CASVVETGGAEKLFF
NA,TRBJ2-7,TRBV28,NA,TGTGCCAGCAGTTCTACCCAGGGCTACGAGCAGTACTTC,CASSSTQGYEQYF
NA,TRBJ2-7,TRBV6-2/TRBV6-3,NA,TGTGCCAGCAGTAGACCCCCGGAGAGTGAGCAGTACTTC,CASSRPPESEQYF
NA,TRBJ1-1,TRBV19,TRBD1,TGTGCCAGTAGTTTCCGGGACAGGGGCCCTGAAGCTTTCTTT,CASSFRDRGPEAFF
few,TRBJ1-5,TRBV7-2,TRBD1,TGTGCCAGCAGCTTGGCCAACGGACAGGGATATCAGCCCCAGCATTTT,CASSLANGQGYQPQHF
NA,TRBJ2-1,TRBV6-5,NA,TGTGCCAGCAGCCGAACCCAGCGGGCCTACAATGAGCAGTTCTTC,CASSRTQRAYNEQFF
NA,TRBJ2-5,TRBV2,NA,TGTGCCAGCAGTGACTGGAGGGCAGCAAGCCAAGAGACCCAGTACTTC,CASSDWRAASQETQYF
NA,TRBJ1-1,TRBV4-3,NA,TGCGCCAGCAGCCAGGGGAGGGGGGGTACTGAAGCTTTCTTT,CASSQGRGGTEAFF
few,TRBJ1-1,TRBV7-2,TRBD1,TGTGCCAGCAGCTTAGGACAGGGGGGCCCTGAAGCTTTCTTT,CASSLGQGGPEAFF
few,TRBJ2-7,TRBV7-2,NA,TGTGCCAGCAGCTCCACGGGACTCTACGAGCAGTACTTC,CASSSTGLYEQYF